What follows are 31 T cell receptor beta chains derived from one specimen sequenced in a study of cytomegalovirus exposure and HLA in healthy donors. 13 Jbeta primers and 60 Vbeta primers were used for the PCR. Sequencing was performed with immunoSEQ multiplex PCR; in TCRdb, only in-frame clones are kept and a portion is missing. The sample has approximately 110,000 clones; approximately 83% are singletons. Sequencing used PBMCs. The receptors shown here come from a woman younger than 30 in good health and CMV-seronegative.

This clone turned up a few times. V is TRBV5-1 and J is TRBJ1-1; D perhaps matches TRBD1 (6 bases). Germline CDR1 SGHRS, CDR2 YFSETQ. The CDR3 extends over 15 amino acids. V was cut by 2 bases and J by 1 base, with 12 bases left in between. CDR3 coding DNA: TGCGCCAGCAGCTTCGAGGGCAGGGGGAACACTGAAGCTTTCTTT. The encoded protein is CASSFEGRGNTEAFF.

The chain combines TRBV5-1 with TRBJ1-1; tentatively, D is TRBD1 (6 bases). In germline, CDR1 is SGHRS, CDR2 YFSETQ. Trimming removed 5 bases at V and 1 base at J, with 15 bases between. CDR3 size: 15 residues. The CDR3 DNA reads as TGCGCCAGCAGTCTGGGGTTAGGGGGGAACACTGAAGCTTTCTTT. Protein: CASSLGLGGNTEAFF. The complete variable domain, with remaining parts taken from reference TRBV5-1 and TRBJ1-1, reads KAGVTQTPRYLIKTRGQQVTLSCSPISGHRSVSWYQQTPGQGLQFLFEYFSETQRNKGNFPGRFSGRQFSNSRSEMNVSTLELGDSALYLCASSLGLGGNTEAFFGQGTRLTVV.

The CDR3 sequence is CASSDSRNLAKNIQYF. The CDR3 region has the DNA TGTGCCAGCAGTGATTCTAGGAATCTAGCCAAAAACATTCAGTACTTC. The V gene is TRBV6-1, the J gene TRBJ2-4; D unclear. V gave up 3 bases and J gave up 0 bases, with 12 bases separating them. Looked up from germline, CDR1 is MNHNS and CDR2 is SASEGT. This CDR3 contains 16 residues.

The V gene is TRBV29-1, the J gene TRBJ1-1; D perhaps matches TRBD1 (6 bases). Germline-derived CDR1 and CDR2 are SQVTM and ANQGSEA. The CDR3 extends over 12 amino acids. The germline V and J ends were trimmed by 4 bases and 3 bases, with 9 bases remaining between them. For the CDR3, the DNA is TGCAGCGTTGGACAGGAGTACACTGAAGCTTTCTTT. This encodes CSVGQEYTEAFF.

This clone has just a few counts. The chain couples TRBV6-6 to TRBJ1-1, with D possibly TRBD1 on 5 matching bases. Germline V lookup: CDR1 MNHNY, CDR2 SVGAGI (reference sequence). CDR3 size: 16 residues. The V end lost 8 bases, the J end lost 0 bases, and 19 bases lay between the germline ends. The CDR3 reads CASYKRVGPLNTEAFF. In nucleotides, the CDR3 is TGTGCCAGCTATAAAAGAGTGGGGCCTTTGAACACTGAAGCTTTCTTT.

The table lists this clone with a few counts. V and J are TRBV28 and TRBJ1-1; D remains unclear. This CDR3 is 11 amino acids long. The ends were cut back, 6 bases at V and 4 bases at J, with 6 bases in the middle. Germline V lookup: CDR1 MDHEN, CDR2 SYDVKM. The CDR3 protein is CASSSLTEAFF. In DNA, the CDR3 is TGTGCCAGCAGCTCTCTCACTGAAGCTTTCTTT.

The chain uses TRBV11-3 and TRBJ1-4; TRBD1 is a possible D gene (6 bases). Trimming took 3 bases from V and 7 from J, leaving 15 bases between them. Germline assignment: CDR1 SGHNT and CDR2 YENEEA. The CDR3 is 15 residues long. CDR3 loop: CASSLNRAYGEKLFF. The CDR3 DNA follows: TGTGCCAGCAGCTTGAACAGGGCGTACGGTGAAAAACTGTTTTTT. Supplemented by reference TRBV11-3 and TRBJ1-4, the full variable domain reads EAGVVQSPRYKIIEKKQPVAFWCNPISGHNTLYWYLQNLGQGPELLIRYENEEAVDDSQLPKDRFSAERLKGVDSTLKIQPAELGDSAVYLCASSLNRAYGEKLFFGSGTQLSVL.

The V call is TRBV7-9, the J call TRBJ2-2; no clear D gene. CDR1 is SEHNR, CDR2 FQNEAQ, per germline (reference sequence). CDR3 length equals 15 residues. The V end lost 0 bases, the J end lost 4 bases, and 9 bases lay between the germline ends. The CDR3 DNA sequence: TGTGCCAGCAGCTTAGCGGGCCTGGGCACCGGGGAGCTGTTTTTT. Its protein product is CASSLAGLGTGELFF.

Here the CDR3 DNA reads TGTGCCAGCAGGACATCGACTAGCGGGAGGACCGACAATGAGCAGTTCTTC. It encodes CASRTSTSGRTDNEQFF. The rearrangement joins TRBV2 to TRBJ2-1; TRBD2 matches 13 bases. There are 17 residues in the CDR3. V lost 6 bases, J lost 5 bases, and 10 bases stayed unmatched. CDR1 is SNHLY, CDR2 FYNNEI, per germline.

The chain links TRBV28 to TRBJ2-5; TRBD2 agrees at 14 bases. CDR3 length: 23 residues. Germline loops: CDR1 MDHEN, CDR2 SYDVKM. The V segment lost 2 bases and the J segment 0 bases; nucleotides outside the gene matches: 20. CDR3 sequence reads: CASSLARGGDSGTSGSHQETQYF. In DNA, the CDR3 is TGTGCCAGCAGTTTAGCTAGAGGCGGGGACAGTGGGACTAGCGGGAGCCACCAAGAGACCCAGTACTTC.

V usage is TRBV4-3 and J usage is TRBJ1-1; tentative D call: TRBD1 (5 bases). This CDR3 is built from 14 residues. CDR1 is LGHNA, CDR2 YSLEER, per germline. Between the trimmed V and J ends, which lost 3 bases and 5 bases, there was a span of 13 bases. This CDR3 reads CASSHPQGRTEAFF. CDR3 in DNA: TGCGCCAGCAGCCATCCTCAGGGAAGGACTGAAGCTTTCTTT.

The chain combines TRBV28 with TRBJ1-5; 7 nucleotides align to TRBD1. The CDR3 sequence is 16 residues long. Per the germline V gene, CDR1 is MDHEN and CDR2 is SYDVKM. V shed 4 bases and J 4 bases; nucleotides not matched to a gene: 10. The CDR3 sequence: CASSSPRQGGNQPQHF. DNA for the CDR3: TGTGCCAGCAGTTCACCCCGACAGGGAGGTAATCAGCCCCAGCATTTT.

This chain uses TRBV6-1 with TRBJ2-5; D remains unclear. The germline V and J ends were trimmed by 3 bases and 1 base, with 6 bases remaining between them. The CDR3 loop spans 13 amino acids. CDR1 is MNHNS, CDR2 SASEGT, per germline. The CDR3 DNA follows: TGTGCCAGCAGTGAGGCAGTCCAAGAGACCCAGTACTTC. It is translated as CASSEAVQETQYF.

This rearrangement joins TRBV10-3 to TRBJ2-7; the match to TRBD1 covers 9 bases. This CDR3 contains 13 residues. The germline gives CDR1 ENHRY, CDR2 SYGVKD. V lost 6 bases and J lost 9; bases outside the gene matches: 9. The CDR3 nucleotides are TGTGCCATCAGCCCGGGACAGGGATCAGTGCAGTACGTC. This encodes CAISPGQGSVQYV.

The chain recombines TRBV14 with TRBJ2-7; the D is unclear. Germline V gives CDR1 SGHDN, CDR2 FVKESK. Trimming left V 0 bases short and J 3 bases short, with 3 bases between. The CDR3 extends over 12 amino acids. The CDR3 loop is CASSQDLYEQYF. The DNA for the CDR3 is TGTGCCAGCAGCCAAGATCTCTACGAGCAGTACTTC.

The chain has TRBV7-9 and TRBJ2-5; TRBD2 agrees at 10 bases. Trimming at V came to 4 bases and at J to 4 bases, leaving 12 bases not matched to a gene. Germline CDR1 SEHNR, CDR2 FQNEAQ (reference sequence). This CDR3 has 17 residues. CDR3 sequence (DNA): TGTGCCAGCAGCTGGCCCCCACTAGCGGGGAGGGGAGAGACCCAGTACTTC. Its translation: CASSWPPLAGRGETQYF.

For the CDR3, the DNA is TGTGCCAGCAGCCCGCAGGGGGGCACAGATACGCAGTATTTT. Its protein product is CASSPQGGTDTQYF. The chain uses TRBV4-2 and TRBJ2-3, with 7 positions matching TRBD1. Germline V lookup: CDR1 LGHNA, CDR2 YNFKEQ. The CDR3 is 14 amino acids. V gave up 4 bases and J gave up 1 base; unmatched junction bases: 2.

CDR3 in amino acids: CASSSMNTEAFF. The CDR3, as DNA: TGTGCCAGCAGCTCAATGAACACTGAAGCTTTCTTT. The chain recombines TRBV11-2 with TRBJ1-1; D gene ambiguous. V dropped 4 bases and J dropped 0 bases, with 3 bases sitting between them. The CDR3 has 12 residues. Germline values: CDR1 SGHAT, CDR2 FQNNGV.

V and J are TRBV18 and TRBJ2-3; a weak D match, TRBD2 (5 bases). The germline CDR1 and CDR2 sequences are KGHSH and LQKENI. V was pared by 2 bases and J by 1 base, with 10 bases between. The CDR3 covers 15 residues. The CDR3 sequence: CASSPTRSGTDTQYF. CDR3 coding DNA: TGTGCCAGCTCACCAACTAGAAGTGGCACAGATACGCAGTATTTT.

The chain joins TRBV19 to TRBJ2-5; 10 nucleotides line up with TRBD2. Trimming cost V 1 base and J 1 base; bases outside gene matches: 3. This CDR3 has 16 residues. Germline-derived CDR1 and CDR2 are LNHDA and SQIVND (reference sequence). The CDR3 is CASSIVPSGGQETQYF. For the CDR3, the DNA is TGTGCCAGTAGTATAGTCCCTAGCGGGGGCCAAGAGACCCAGTACTTC.

The chain employs TRBV5-1 and TRBJ2-1; D may be TRBD2 (6 bases). The CDR3 totals 14 residues. The germline V gene has CDR1 SGHRS and CDR2 YFSETQ. Trimming stripped 4 bases from V and 1 base from J, with 9 bases between. The CDR3 bases are TGCGCCAGCAGCCGGAGGGAATCCTACAATGAGCAGTTCTTC. Translation: CASSRRESYNEQFF.

This clone was seen just once. The rearrangement uses TRBV4-2 and TRBJ1-1; TRBD1 might be the D (6 bases). V lost 4 bases to trimming and J lost 1 base, with 10 bases between them. CDR1 and CDR2 from the germline V gene are LGHNA and YNFKEQ. The CDR3 runs 14 residues. The CDR3 loop is CASSPRTENTEAFF. The CDR3, as DNA: TGTGCCAGCAGCCCCAGGACAGAGAACACTGAAGCTTTCTTT.

The chain links TRBV25-1 to TRBJ2-3; D is uncertain. Trimming pared 1 base from V and 0 bases from J, leaving 5 bases between. This CDR3 is built from 14 residues. Germline CDR1 is MGHDK and CDR2 is SYGVNS. As DNA, the CDR3 is TGTGCCAGCAGTGAATTCGGGAGCACAGATACGCAGTATTTT. Translating it yields CASSEFGSTDTQYF.

The V and J genes are TRBV5-5 and TRBJ1-5, with D possibly TRBD1 on 5 matching bases. Germline assignment: CDR1 SGHKS and CDR2 YYEKEE (reference sequence). The V gene lost 3 bases and the J gene lost 4 bases, with 8 bases spanning the gap. CDR3 size: 13 residues. The CDR3 is CASSWEGNQPQHF. CDR3 bases: TGTGCCAGCAGCTGGGAGGGGAATCAGCCCCAGCATTTT.

The count of this clone is one. The chain is built from TRBV29-1 and TRBJ2-7, with no clear D. This CDR3 region has 11 residues. The germline V gene encodes CDR1 SQVTM and CDR2 ANQGSEA. V was pared by 7 bases and J by 5 bases, with 12 bases between. This CDR3 is CSANPGHEQYV. CDR3 nucleotides: TGCAGCGCCAACCCAGGCCACGAGCAGTACGTC.

This clone was recorded only once. This chain uses TRBV6-1 with TRBJ1-2; TRBD1 aligns across 9 bases. The CDR3 spans 14 residues. After removal of 4 bases from V and 14 bases from J, the junction contained 14 bases not matched to a gene. Germline V gives CDR1 MNHNS, CDR2 SASEGT. This chain's CDR3 is CASSVAGTGPLRTF. CDR3 nucleotide sequence: TGTGCCAGCAGTGTTGCCGGGACAGGGCCTCTTAGAACCTTC.

The rearrangement joins TRBV28 to TRBJ2-6; 8 bases fit TRBD1. The CDR3 has 19 residues. The J segment lost 5 bases and the V segment lost 5 bases, leaving 17 bases of the junction unmatched. Per the germline V gene, CDR1 is MDHEN and CDR2 is SYDVKM. The CDR3 DNA is TGTGCCAGCAGTGGCCCGGGACAGGACAACGGACCTTGGGCCAACGTCCTGACTTTC. Residues: CASSGPGQDNGPWANVLTF.

This chain links TRBV5-1 with TRBJ1-4; a possible D gene is TRBD1 (5 bases). The CDR3 has 15 amino acids. Germline CDR1 and CDR2: SGHRS and YFSETQ. The V gene lost 4 bases and the J gene lost 6 bases, with 16 bases spanning the gap. CDR3 residues: CASSARGRGDEKLFF. The CDR3 DNA reads as TGCGCCAGCAGCGCCCGAGGGAGGGGAGATGAAAAACTGTTTTTT.

The chain links TRBV7-9 to TRBJ1-3; D is uncertain. Germline-derived CDR1 and CDR2 are SEHNR and FQNEAQ (reference sequence). Trimming shortened V by 3 bases and J by 5 bases, and 26 bases separated the two germline ends. This CDR3 is 19 amino acids long. CDR3 nucleotides: TGTGCCAGCAGCTTCAGCCGAACGAGATCTTCGAGGAGGCGAAACACCATATATTTT. Its translation: CASSFSRTRSSRRRNTIYF.

The chain is built from TRBV7-9 and TRBJ1-1; 7 positions match TRBD1. This CDR3 has 15 amino acids. With 5 bases clipped from V and 1 base from J, the junction kept 7 bases outside the gene matches. Germline CDR1 reads SEHNR; CDR2 reads FQNEAQ (reference sequence). The CDR3 nucleotides are TGTGCCAGCAGCCTCAGACAGGGCCGGAACACTGAAGCTTTCTTT. It specifies CASSLRQGRNTEAFF.

This clone has a single count. The chain carries TRBV28 and TRBJ1-2; D ambiguous. Trimming shortened V by 1 base and J by 6 bases, and 9 bases separated the two germline ends. The CDR3 covers 13 residues. Germline values: CDR1 MDHEN, CDR2 SYDVKM. The CDR3 region is CASSLLFRDGYTF. DNA for the CDR3: TGTGCCAGCAGTTTATTATTTCGAGATGGCTACACCTTC.